This T cell receptor (beta chain) derives from a study of blood T cell repertoires in COVID-19. Study-level information: In each case, the material was cDNA or gDNA derived from T cells, B-cell-depleted T cells, or PBMCs.

The CDR3 has 15 residues. Germline V lookup: CDR1 MNHEY, CDR2 SVGEGT. With 0 bases removed from V and 3 bases from J, the gap between germline ends came to 11 bases. Produced via immunoSEQ multiplex PCR; TCRdb's table is partial and in-frame only. This sample has approximately 40,000 clones; roughly 75% occur once, and the top ten carry 30% to 40%. The sequenced sample was peripheral blood. This chain links TRBV6-2 or TRBV6-3 with TRBJ1-1; D is ambiguous. The TCR sequence derives from an elderly man with active or convalescent COVID-19. CDR3 in amino acids: CASSYSSSTDTEAFF. In nucleotides, the CDR3 is TGTGCCAGCAGTTACTCTTCTAGCACCGACACTGAAGCTTTCTTT.